The 10 T cell receptor beta chains listed next were all sequenced from one sample in a study of vaccination effects on CD4 cells after COVID-19. The culture ran for approximately 10 days, and then CD4+ T cells were isolated. TCRdb keeps only in-frame clones here, not all; method: immunoSEQ multiplex PCR. The table lists approximately 45,000 clones, 70% to 80% of them singletons. Their recognized antigens are unknown. This specimen was CD4+ T cells from PBMCs cultured without peptide, taken before COVID-19 vaccination. All receptors derive from a human donor who had a prior SARS-CoV-2 infection.

The genes are TRBV29-1 and TRBJ2-1, with TRBD1 as a possible D gene (6 bases). This CDR3 region has 13 residues. Trimming stripped 4 bases from V and 7 bases from J, with 14 bases between. The germline gives CDR1 SQVTM, CDR2 ANQGSEA. The CDR3 coding sequence is TGCAGCGTTGGACCGCGAAGGGGGAATGAGCAGTTCTTC. Its protein is CSVGPRRGNEQFF.

The rearrangement joins TRBV7-3 to TRBJ2-3; D may be TRBD1 (6 bases). CDR1 is SGHTA, CDR2 FQGTGA, per germline. The CDR3 consists of 12 residues. V was pared by 6 bases and J by 3 bases, with 7 bases between. CDR3 coding DNA: TGTGCCAGCAGTCAGGGGACAGATACGCAGTATTTT. This codes for CASSQGTDTQYF.

This clone showed up just once. The chain has TRBV20-1 and TRBJ1-4; the D gene is possibly TRBD1 (5 bases). CDR3 length equals 15 residues. Germline CDR1 and CDR2: DFQATT and SNEGSKA (reference sequence). V was pared by 3 bases and J by 10 bases, with 21 bases between. The CDR3 DNA sequence: TGCAGTGCTAGTAGCGGGTTTGAGGGGACGGGAAAACTGTTTTTT. This gives the protein CSASSGFEGTGKLFF.

As DNA, the CDR3 is TGTGCCACCAGTGATGGTGGAGGGGGCAATCAGCCCCAGCATTTT. It specifies CATSDGGGGNQPQHF. The chain combines TRBV24-1 with TRBJ1-5, with D possibly matching TRBD1 (5 bases). V was pared by 3 bases and J by 2 bases, with 10 bases between. There are 15 residues in the CDR3. Germline-derived CDR1 and CDR2 are KGHDR and SFDVKD.

The chain uses TRBV24-1 and TRBJ1-5; D gene ambiguous. Germline CDR1 and CDR2: KGHDR and SFDVKD. The CDR3 has 14 residues. Trimming stripped 5 bases from V and 4 bases from J, with 11 bases between. This CDR3 is CATSVAETNQPQHF. In nucleotides, the CDR3 is TGTGCCACCAGTGTTGCAGAAACTAATCAGCCCCAGCATTTT.

The rearrangement uses TRBV19 and TRBJ1-2, with 8 bases lining up with TRBD1. This CDR3 contains 15 residues. Per the germline V gene, CDR1 is LNHDA and CDR2 is SQIVND (reference sequence). J gave up 1 base and V 3 bases, and 4 bases lay outside the gene matches. This CDR3 is CASSMTGEFNYGYTF. DNA of the CDR3: TGTGCCAGTAGTATGACAGGGGAATTTAACTATGGCTACACCTTC.

J is TRBJ2-7 and V is TRBV6-5; 8 nucleotides align to TRBD2. Trimming took 8 bases from V and 7 from J; bases not matched to a gene: 16. Germline CDR1 and CDR2: MNHEY and SVGAGI. This CDR3 comprises 15 residues. The CDR3 sequence: CASEKTVGGAGEQYF. CDR3 sequence (DNA): TGTGCCAGCGAAAAGACGGTCGGGGGGGCTGGGGAGCAGTACTTC.

Only a few counts were recorded for this clone. This chain uses TRBV14 with TRBJ1-5, with no clear D. CDR1 is SGHDN and CDR2 is FVKESK in the germline V gene. The V end was cut by 1 base, the J end by 0 bases, with 13 bases between. CDR3 length equals 17 residues. This chain's CDR3 is CASSQVGSQYSNQPQHF. CDR3 nucleotides: TGTGCCAGCAGCCAAGTTGGCAGCCAGTATAGCAATCAGCCCCAGCATTTT.

V usage is TRBV6-5 and J usage is TRBJ2-7; 9 nucleotides align to TRBD2. Germline trimming cut 6 bases from V and 2 bases from J; bases unmatched to any gene: 8. In germline, CDR1 is MNHEY, CDR2 SVGAGI. This CDR3 contains 15 residues. CDR3 DNA sequence: TGTGCCAGCAGACCCCGACTAGCGGCCGCCTACGAGCAGTACTTC. Protein: CASRPRLAAAYEQYF.

The chain links TRBV27 to TRBJ2-1, with 7 bases aligning to TRBD1. The germline CDR1 and CDR2 sequences are MNHEY and SMNVEV (reference sequence). J gave up 4 bases and V 3 bases, and 6 bases lay outside the gene matches. The CDR3 runs to 15 residues. CDR3 nucleotides: TGTGCCAGCAGTTTCAACAGGGGAATTTACAATGAGCAGTTCTTC. Protein product: CASSFNRGIYNEQFF.